The rows below give T cell receptor beta chains drawn from one sample of a study of OX40 agonist ivuxolimab in advanced cancers. This table comes from immunoSEQ multiplex PCR, and its TCRdb copy is limited to in-frame clones, with some not included. The table has approximately 20,000 clones, roughly 85% seen once. The material was CD4+ or CD8+ T cells sorted from blood, obtained in a trial of the OX40 agonist ivuxolimab. The receptors shown here come from an adult with an advanced solid tumor such as melanoma, head and neck, liver or kidney cancer. Both conserved end residues are part of each CDR3. A D gene is named only where the DNA matches it firmly. For some rows the clone size is stated as once, few or many, or as a class when expanded; others skip it.

d_gene	v_gene	len	j_gene	abundance	CDR3nt	CDR3aa
-	TRBV29-1	12	TRBJ2-2	few	TGCAGCGTTTCCAATGGACCCTCGGAGCTGTTTTTT	CSVSNGPSELFF
-	TRBV11-2	14	TRBJ1-2	many	TGTGCCAGCAGCTTAGAAGAACAATTGGTTGGCTACACCTTC	CASSLEEQLVGYTF
TRBD1	TRBV7-9	15	TRBJ2-5	once	TGTGCCAGCAGACTACTAGGACAGGGACAAGAGACCCAGTACTTC	CASRLLGQGQETQYF
-	TRBV25-1	11	TRBJ2-5	-	TGTGCCAGCAGTGGAGATGAGACCCAGTACTTC	CASSGDETQYF
-	TRBV5-1	14	TRBJ2-7	-	TGCGCCAGCAGCGTTGGGGGGTCTTCCTACGAGCAGTACTTC	CASSVGGSSYEQYF
-	TRBV9	15	TRBJ2-1	-	TGTGCCAGCAGCGTAGAGGGCCCAATAGGGAGTGAGCAGTTCTTC	CASSVEGPIGSEQFF
TRBD1	TRBV27	14	TRBJ2-3	-	TGTGCCAGCCGAGGGACAGGGTCCACAGATACGCAGTATTTT	CASRGTGSTDTQYF
-	TRBV7-2	14	TRBJ2-7	-	TGTGCCAGCAGCTTAGCGGGCAGGACCTACGAGCAGTACTTC	CASSLAGRTYEQYF
-	TRBV2	16	TRBJ2-1	-	TGTGCCAGCAGTGAAGGACCCCCTGGCTCCTACAATGAGCAGTTCTTC	CASSEGPPGSYNEQFF
-	TRBV10-1	15	TRBJ2-7	-	TGCGCCAGCAGTGATTCTCAGGGCACGTTTTACGAGCAGTACTTC	CASSDSQGTFYEQYF
TRBD1	TRBV5-6	16	TRBJ2-1	-	TGTGCCAGCAGCTTAGATACAGGGGAGACCTACAATGAGCAGTTCTTC	CASSLDTGETYNEQFF
-	TRBV11-2	17	TRBJ1-2	-	TGTGCCAGCAGCTTAGGGGGGACTGCGGAGACTAACTATGGCTACACCTTC	CASSLGGTAETNYGYTF
-	TRBV7-3	13	TRBJ1-2	-	TGTGCCAGCAGTGAGGGGCCGAACTATGGCTACACCTTC	CASSEGPNYGYTF
-	TRBV20-1	11	TRBJ2-3	-	TGCAGTGCTCCGTTTGGAGATACGCAGTATTTT	CSAPFGDTQYF
TRBD1	TRBV7-9	15	TRBJ1-1	-	TGTGCCAGCAGCCCCACGACAGGGGTGTCCACTGAAGCTTTCTTT	CASSPTTGVSTEAFF
-	TRBV4-2	11	TRBJ1-1	once	TGTGCCACCGAAATGAACACTGAAGCTTTCTTT	CATEMNTEAFF
-	TRBV29-1	10	TRBJ2-3	-	TGCAGCGTTTTTGGGGATACGCAGTATTTT	CSVFGDTQYF
-	TRBV4-1	16	TRBJ1-1	-	TGCGCCAGCAGCCACGACGGGACACGCCGGGGCACTGAAGCTTTCTTT	CASSHDGTRRGTEAFF
-	TRBV19	13	TRBJ2-7	-	TGTGCCAGTAGTCCCGGGGCTTCCTACGAGCAGTACTTC	CASSPGASYEQYF
-	TRBV30	12	TRBJ2-7	-	TGTGCCTGGGCAGCGACCGCTTACGAGCAGTACTTC	CAWAATAYEQYF
TRBD1	TRBV28	17	TRBJ2-3	-	TGTGCCAGCAGTTTATTAAGGGGACAGGGATTGACAGATACGCAGTATTTT	CASSLLRGQGLTDTQYF
-	TRBV27	12	TRBJ2-1	-	TGTGCCAGCAGTCTCCAGGGGTATGAGCAGTTCTTC	CASSLQGYEQFF
-	TRBV29-1	16	TRBJ1-1	-	TGCAGCGTCGTCCTAGAGCACTTGTTTATGAACACTGAAGCTTTCTTT	CSVVLEHLFMNTEAFF
TRBD1	TRBV7-9	16	TRBJ1-6	-	TGTGCCAGCAGCTATGACAGGGTTTCTTATAATTCACCCCTCCACTTT	CASSYDRVSYNSPLHF
-	TRBV5-1	9	TRBJ2-1	-	TGCGCCAGCAGGGGTGAGCAGTTCTTC	CASRGEQFF
-	TRBV6-5	14	TRBJ2-5	-	TGTGCCAGCAGTTACTCGGATGGCCAAGAGACCCAGTACTTC	CASSYSDGQETQYF
-	TRBV4-1	11	TRBJ2-7	medium-sized	TGCGCCAGCCCCCCTCCTTACGAGCAGTACTTC	CASPPPYEQYF
TRBD1	TRBV6-5	15	TRBJ2-1	-	TGTGCCAGCAGTCCCAGGGGGAGCTCCTACAATGAGCAGTTCTTC	CASSPRGSSYNEQFF
TRBD2	TRBV10-3	13	TRBJ2-7	-	TGTGCCGCAAATAGCGGGAGGCTCTACGAGCAGTACTTC	CAANSGRLYEQYF
TRBD1	TRBV7-9	13	TRBJ1-2	-	TGTGCCAGCAGCGCCGGGACAGGGTATGGCTACACCTTC	CASSAGTGYGYTF
-	TRBV9	16	TRBJ2-6	once	TGTGCCAGCAGCATCAACAGCGTCCTAGAGGCCAACGTCCTGACTTTC	CASSINSVLEANVLTF
-	TRBV6-5	14	TRBJ1-1	-	TGTGCCAGCAGTGACTCGAGTGAGGATACTGAAGCTTTCTTT	CASSDSSEDTEAFF
-	TRBV19	13	TRBJ1-6	-	TGTGCCAGTAGTGTCTCAGGGGATTCACCCCTCCACTTT	CASSVSGDSPLHF
TRBD1	TRBV19	17	TRBJ1-1	-	TGTGCCAGGATTCAAGAGGCCGGGACAGGCGTGAACACTGAAGCTTTCTTT	CARIQEAGTGVNTEAFF
-	TRBV6-5	14	TRBJ1-1	-	TGTGCCAGCAGTTACTCGAGGGGGGCCACCGACGCTTTCTTT	CASSYSRGATDAFF
TRBD1	TRBV28	19	TRBJ2-5	few	TGTGCCAGCCTAGACAGGGCGCGCCTGACAGGGGGGAACCAAGAGACCCAGTACTTC	CASLDRARLTGGNQETQYF
-	TRBV7-9	11	TRBJ2-5	-	TGTGCCAGCGCGGGCGACGAGACCCAGTACTTC	CASAGDETQYF
-	TRBV7-2	14	TRBJ2-7	-	TGCGCCAGCAGCCCAGGGAATTTATTCGACGAGCAGTACTTC	CASSPGNLFDEQYF
-	TRBV27	15	TRBJ2-7	-	TGTGCCAGCAGTTGGGGAACGGGACTGGGGATGGAGCAGTACTTC	CASSWGTGLGMEQYF
-	TRBV9	14	TRBJ2-7	-	TGTGCCAGCAGCGTAGATGTAGCGGTCTACGAGCAGTACTTC	CASSVDVAVYEQYF
TRBD1	TRBV7-9	14	TRBJ1-1	-	TGTGCCAGCAGCCCCTCGGACAGGTCCACTGAAGCTTTCTTT	CASSPSDRSTEAFF
-	TRBV5-6	14	TRBJ1-2	-	TGTGCCAGCAGCTTGGAGGGTTCTAACTATGGCTACGCCTTC	CASSLEGSNYGYAF
TRBD1	TRBV10-1	18	TRBJ1-4	-	TGCGCCAGCAGTGAGGGACCGGGACAGGGAAGGTCGGATGAAAAACTGTTTTTT	CASSEGPGQGRSDEKLFF
-	TRBV5-8	14	TRBJ1-5	-	TGTGCCAGCAGCTGGACCACAGGAAATCAGCCCCAGCATTTT	CASSWTTGNQPQHF
TRBD1	TRBV25-1	15	TRBJ2-2	-	TGTGCCAGCAGTGATAGGACAGGGGCCACCGGGGAGCTGTTTTTT	CASSDRTGATGELFF
-	TRBV7-2	15	TRBJ1-4	-	TGTGCCAGCAGCTTAGCTCCAGCAACTAATGAAAAACTGTTTTTT	CASSLAPATNEKLFF
TRBD2	TRBV6-4	15	TRBJ2-3	-	TGTGCCAGCAGTGCTAGCGGGGGAGGCACAGATACGCAGTATTTT	CASSASGGGTDTQYF